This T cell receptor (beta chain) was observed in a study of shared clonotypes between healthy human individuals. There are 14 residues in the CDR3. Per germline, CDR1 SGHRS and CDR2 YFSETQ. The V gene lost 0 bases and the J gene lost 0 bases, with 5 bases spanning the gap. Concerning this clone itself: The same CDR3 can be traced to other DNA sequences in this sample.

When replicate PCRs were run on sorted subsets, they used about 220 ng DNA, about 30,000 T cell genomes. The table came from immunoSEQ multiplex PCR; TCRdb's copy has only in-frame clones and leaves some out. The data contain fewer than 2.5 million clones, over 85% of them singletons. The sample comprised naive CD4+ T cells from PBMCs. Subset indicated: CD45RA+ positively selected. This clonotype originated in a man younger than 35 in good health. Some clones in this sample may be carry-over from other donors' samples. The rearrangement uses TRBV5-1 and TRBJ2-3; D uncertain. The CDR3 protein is CASSLAASTDTQYF. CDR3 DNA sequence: TGCGCCAGCAGCTTGGCCGCGAGCACAGATACGCAGTATTTT.